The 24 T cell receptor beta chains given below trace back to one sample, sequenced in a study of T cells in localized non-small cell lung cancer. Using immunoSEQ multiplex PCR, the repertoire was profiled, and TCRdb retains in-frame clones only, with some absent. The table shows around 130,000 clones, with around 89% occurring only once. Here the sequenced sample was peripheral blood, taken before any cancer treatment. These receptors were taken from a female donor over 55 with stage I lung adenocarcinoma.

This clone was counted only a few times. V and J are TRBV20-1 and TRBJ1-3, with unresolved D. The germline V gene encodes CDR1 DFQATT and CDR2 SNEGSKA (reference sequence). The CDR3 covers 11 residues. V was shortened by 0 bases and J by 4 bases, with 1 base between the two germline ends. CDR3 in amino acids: CSAREGNTIYF. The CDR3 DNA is TGCAGTGCTAGAGAAGGAAACACCATATATTTT.

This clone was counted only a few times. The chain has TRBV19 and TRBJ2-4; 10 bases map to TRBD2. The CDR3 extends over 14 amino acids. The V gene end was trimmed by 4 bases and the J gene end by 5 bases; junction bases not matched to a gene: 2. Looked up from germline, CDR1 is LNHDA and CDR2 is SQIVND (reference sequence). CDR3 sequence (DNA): TGTGCCAGTAGTACTAGCGGGAGCCAAAACATTCAGTACTTC. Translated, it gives CASSTSGSQNIQYF. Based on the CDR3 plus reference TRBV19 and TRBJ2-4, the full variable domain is DGGITQSPKYLFRKEGQNVTLSCEQNLNHDAMYWYRQDPGQGLRLIYYSQIVNDFQKGDIAEGYSVSREKKESFPLTVTSAQKNPTAFYLCASSTSGSQNIQYFGAGTRLSVL.

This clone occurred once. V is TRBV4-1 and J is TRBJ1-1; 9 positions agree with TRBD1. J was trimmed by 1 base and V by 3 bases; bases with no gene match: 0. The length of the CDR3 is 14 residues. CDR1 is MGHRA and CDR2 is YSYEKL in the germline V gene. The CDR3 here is CASSQGQGNTEAFF. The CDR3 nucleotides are TGCGCCAGCAGCCAGGGACAGGGGAACACTGAAGCTTTCTTT.

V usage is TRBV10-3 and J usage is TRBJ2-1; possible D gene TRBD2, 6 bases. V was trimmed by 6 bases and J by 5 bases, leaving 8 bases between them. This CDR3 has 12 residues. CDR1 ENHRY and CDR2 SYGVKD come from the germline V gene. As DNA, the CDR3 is TGTGCCATCAGCCGGGAGAACAATGAGCAGTTCTTC. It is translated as CAISRENNEQFF.

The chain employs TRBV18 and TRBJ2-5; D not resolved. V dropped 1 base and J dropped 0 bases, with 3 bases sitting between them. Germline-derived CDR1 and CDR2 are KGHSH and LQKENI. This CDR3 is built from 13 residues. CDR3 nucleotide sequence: TGTGCCAGCTCACCACTGGACCAAGAGACCCAGTACTTC. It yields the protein CASSPLDQETQYF.

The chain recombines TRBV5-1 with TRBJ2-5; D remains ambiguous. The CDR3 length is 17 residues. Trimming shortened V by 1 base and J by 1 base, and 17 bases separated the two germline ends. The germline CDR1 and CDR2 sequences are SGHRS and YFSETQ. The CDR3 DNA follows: TGCGCCAGCAGCTTGTTGGCGGCCCGTCCCTCCCAAGAGACCCAGTACTTC. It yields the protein CASSLLAARPSQETQYF.

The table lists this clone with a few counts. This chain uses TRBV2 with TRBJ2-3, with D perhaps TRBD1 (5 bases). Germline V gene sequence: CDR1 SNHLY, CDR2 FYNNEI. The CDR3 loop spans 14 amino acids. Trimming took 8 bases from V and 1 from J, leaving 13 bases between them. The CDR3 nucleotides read TGTGCCAGCGCACTTGGGGCCGGCACAGATACGCAGTATTTT. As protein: CASALGAGTDTQYF.

In DNA, the CDR3 is TGTGCCAGCAGCGTTGGATCGCAGGGCTACACCTTC. It translates to CASSVGSQGYTF. This chain links TRBV9 with TRBJ1-2, with unresolved D. Germline values: CDR1 SGDLS, CDR2 YYNGEE. The CDR3 covers 12 residues. Trimming cost V 2 bases and J 8 bases, with 10 bases left between them. Filled out from reference TRBV9 and TRBJ1-2, the complete variable domain reads DSGVTQTPKHLITATGQRVTLRCSPRSGDLSVYWYQQSLDQGLQFLIQYYNGEERAKGNILERFSAQQFPDLHSELNLSSLELGDSALYFCASSVGSQGYTFGSGTRLTVV.

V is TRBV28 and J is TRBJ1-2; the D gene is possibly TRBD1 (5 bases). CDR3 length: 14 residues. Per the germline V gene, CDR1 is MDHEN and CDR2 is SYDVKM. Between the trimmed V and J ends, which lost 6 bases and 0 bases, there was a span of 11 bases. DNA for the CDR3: TGTGCCAGCAGGAGGACACGGACTAACTATGGCTACACCTTC. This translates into CASRRTRTNYGYTF.

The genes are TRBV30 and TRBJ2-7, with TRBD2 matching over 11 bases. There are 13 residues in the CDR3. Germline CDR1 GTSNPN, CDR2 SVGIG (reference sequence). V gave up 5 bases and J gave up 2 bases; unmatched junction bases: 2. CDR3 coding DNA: TGTGCCTGGGGACTAGCGGGCCCCTACGAGCAGTACTTC. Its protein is CAWGLAGPYEQYF.

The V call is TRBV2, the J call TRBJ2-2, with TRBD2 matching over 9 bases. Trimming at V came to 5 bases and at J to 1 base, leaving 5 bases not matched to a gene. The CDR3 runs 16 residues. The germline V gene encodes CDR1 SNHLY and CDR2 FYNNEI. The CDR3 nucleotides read TGTGCCAGCAGTTCTAGCGGGGCAAAGAACACCGGGGAGCTGTTTTTT. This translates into CASSSSGAKNTGELFF.

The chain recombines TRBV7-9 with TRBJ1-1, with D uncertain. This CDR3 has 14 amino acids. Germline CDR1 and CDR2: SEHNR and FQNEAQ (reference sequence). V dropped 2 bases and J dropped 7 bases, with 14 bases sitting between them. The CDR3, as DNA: TGTGCCAGCAGCTTATTCCCGGGCGAGAGTGAAGCTTTCTTT. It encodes CASSLFPGESEAFF. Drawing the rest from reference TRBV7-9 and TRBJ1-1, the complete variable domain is DTGVSQNPRHKITKRGQNVTFRCDPISEHNRLYWYRQTLGQGPEFLTYFQNEAQLEKSRLLSDRFSAERPKGSFSTLEIQRTEQGDSAMYLCASSLFPGESEAFFGQGTRLTVV.

CDR3 DNA: TGTGCCAGCAGTGAAGCGGACGAGCAGTACTTC. This encodes CASSEADEQYF. J is TRBJ2-7 and V is TRBV2; D uncertain. Trimming pared 0 bases from V and 5 bases from J, leaving 2 bases between. Germline V lookup: CDR1 SNHLY, CDR2 FYNNEI. The CDR3 totals 11 residues.

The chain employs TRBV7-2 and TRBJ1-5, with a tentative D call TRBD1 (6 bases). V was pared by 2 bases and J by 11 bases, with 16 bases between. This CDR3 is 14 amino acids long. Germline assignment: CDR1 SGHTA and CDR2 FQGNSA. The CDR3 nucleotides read TGTGCCAGCAGCTTATCAGGGAGCCAGGGGACCCAGCATTTT. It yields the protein CASSLSGSQGTQHF.

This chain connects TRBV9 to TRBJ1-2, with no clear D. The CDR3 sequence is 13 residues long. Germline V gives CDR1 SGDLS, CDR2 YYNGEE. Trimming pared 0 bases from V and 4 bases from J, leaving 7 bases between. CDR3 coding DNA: TGTGCCAGCAGCGTAGTTGTCAGCTATGGCTACACCTTC. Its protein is CASSVVVSYGYTF.

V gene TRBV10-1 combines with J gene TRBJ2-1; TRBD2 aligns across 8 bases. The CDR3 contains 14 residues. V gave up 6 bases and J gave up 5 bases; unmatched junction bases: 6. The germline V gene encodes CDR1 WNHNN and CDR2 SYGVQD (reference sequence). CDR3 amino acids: CASSVSGTNNEQFF. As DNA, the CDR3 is TGCGCCAGCAGCGTTAGCGGGACTAACAATGAGCAGTTCTTC.

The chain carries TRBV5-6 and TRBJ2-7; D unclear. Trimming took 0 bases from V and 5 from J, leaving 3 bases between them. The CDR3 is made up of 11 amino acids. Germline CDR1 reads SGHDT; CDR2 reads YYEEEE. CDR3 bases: TGTGCCAGCAGCTTGGTCGACGAGCAGTACTTC. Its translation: CASSLVDEQYF.

The CDR3 sequence: CASAGQIYGYTF. CDR3 in DNA: TGTGCCAGCGCCGGGCAAATCTATGGCTACACCTTC. The J gene is TRBJ1-2, the V gene TRBV5-8; D is uncertain. CDR1 is SGHTS and CDR2 is YDEGEE in the germline V gene. V was cut by 7 bases and J by 4 bases, with 11 bases left in between. The CDR3 is 12 residues long.

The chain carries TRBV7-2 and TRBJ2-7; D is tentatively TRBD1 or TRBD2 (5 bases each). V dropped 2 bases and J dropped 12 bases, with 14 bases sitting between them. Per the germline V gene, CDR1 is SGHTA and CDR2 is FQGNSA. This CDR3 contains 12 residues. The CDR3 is CASSLWQGELYF. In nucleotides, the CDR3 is TGTGCCAGCAGCTTATGGCAGGGAGAACTGTACTTC.

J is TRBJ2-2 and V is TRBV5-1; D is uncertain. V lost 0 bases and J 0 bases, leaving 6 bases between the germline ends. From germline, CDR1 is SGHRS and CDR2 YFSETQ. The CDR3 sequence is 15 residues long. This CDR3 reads CASSLGAPNTGELFF. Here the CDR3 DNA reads TGCGCCAGCAGCTTGGGTGCCCCGAACACCGGGGAGCTGTTTTTT.

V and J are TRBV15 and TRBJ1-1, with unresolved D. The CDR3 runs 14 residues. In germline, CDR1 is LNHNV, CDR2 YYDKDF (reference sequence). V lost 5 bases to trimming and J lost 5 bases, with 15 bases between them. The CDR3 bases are TGTGCCACCAGCCCCCTAATCGGGATGACTGAAGCTTTCTTT. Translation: CATSPLIGMTEAFF.

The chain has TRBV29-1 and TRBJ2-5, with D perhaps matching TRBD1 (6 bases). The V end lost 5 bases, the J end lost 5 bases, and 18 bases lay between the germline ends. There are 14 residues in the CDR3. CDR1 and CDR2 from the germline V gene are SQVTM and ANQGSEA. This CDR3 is CSVSRDMLSETQYF. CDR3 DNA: TGCAGCGTTTCCCGGGACATGCTGTCCGAGACCCAGTACTTC.

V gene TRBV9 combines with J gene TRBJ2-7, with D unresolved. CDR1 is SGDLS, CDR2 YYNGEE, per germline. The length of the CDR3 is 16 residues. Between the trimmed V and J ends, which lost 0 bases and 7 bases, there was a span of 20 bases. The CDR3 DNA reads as TGTGCCAGCAGCGTAGCTTTTGAATCCGGTAGAGTGGAGCAGTACTTC. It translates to CASSVAFESGRVEQYF.

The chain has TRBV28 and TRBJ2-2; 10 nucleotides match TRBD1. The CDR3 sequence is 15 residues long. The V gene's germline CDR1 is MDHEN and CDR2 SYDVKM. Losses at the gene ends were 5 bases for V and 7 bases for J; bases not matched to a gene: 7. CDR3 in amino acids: CASSGRDRGNGELFF. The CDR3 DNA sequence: TGTGCCAGCAGTGGCCGGGACAGGGGAAACGGGGAGCTGTTTTTT.